The sequence of this T cell receptor (beta chain) was determined in a study of T cell responses to AZD1222 COVID-19 vaccine. Data came from immunoSEQ multiplex PCR; TCRdb stores just in-frame clones and leaves some out. The top ten clones hold 9.3% of a sample with tens of thousands of clones, nearly 90% of them seen once. This CDR3 is built from 12 residues. Germline-derived CDR1 and CDR2 are SGHAT and FQDESV (reference sequence). Trimming took 1 base from V and 7 from J, leaving 5 bases between them. The chain uses TRBV11-1 and TRBJ2-1; D unresolved. The sample here was peripheral blood, taken 28 days after the second AZD1222 dose. This TCR was recovered from an adult who received the AZD1222 COVID-19 vaccine. The CDR3 DNA reads TGTGCCAGCAGCTTAGGCTTAAATGAGCAGTTCTTC. This translates into CASSLGLNEQFF.